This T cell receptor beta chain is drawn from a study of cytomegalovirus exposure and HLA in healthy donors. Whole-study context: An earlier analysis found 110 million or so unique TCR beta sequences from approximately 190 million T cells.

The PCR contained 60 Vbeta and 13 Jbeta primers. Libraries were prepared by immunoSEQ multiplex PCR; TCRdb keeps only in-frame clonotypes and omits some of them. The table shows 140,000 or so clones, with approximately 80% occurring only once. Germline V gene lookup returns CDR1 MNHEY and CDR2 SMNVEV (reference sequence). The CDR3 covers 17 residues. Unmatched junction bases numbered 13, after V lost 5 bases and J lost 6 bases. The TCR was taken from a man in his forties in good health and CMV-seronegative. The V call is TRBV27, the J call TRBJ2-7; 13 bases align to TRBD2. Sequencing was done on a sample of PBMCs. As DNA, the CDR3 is TGTGCCAGCAGTACTATACTAGCGGGAGGGAACGAGTTCGAGCAGTACTTC. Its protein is CASSTILAGGNEFEQYF.